Below are 9 T cell receptor beta chains sequenced from a single sample in a study of CD8 T cells in ankylosing spondylitis. A single record per CDR3 protein comes from TCRdb applying MiXCR to the 5' RACE reads. The sample records 200,000 to 250,000 distinct CDR3 sequences, around a tenth being singletons. Source material: blood, either unsorted or a sorted T cell fraction (not recorded which). The receptors were sampled from a male donor with ankylosing spondylitis or in good health (not recorded which).

This chain links TRBV10-3 with TRBJ2-1; 7 bases align to TRBD1. The CDR3 is made up of 15 amino acids. Germline V gene lookup returns CDR1 ENHRY and CDR2 SYGVKD. With V trimmed by 7 bases and J by 7 bases, 13 bases remained unmatched. The CDR3 bases are TGTGCCATCACCGAGGGGGCGCCCGCTGGTAATGAGCAGTTCTTC. Translating gives CAITEGAPAGNEQFF.

The chain joins TRBV28 to TRBJ2-5; 7 bases are shared with TRBD2. V lost 6 bases and J lost 2; bases outside the gene matches: 9. Germline CDR1 is MDHEN and CDR2 is SYDVKM. The CDR3 is 15 residues long. The CDR3 spells CASSLETSSQETQYF. The CDR3 DNA sequence: TGTGCCAGCAGCCTTGAGACTAGCAGTCAAGAGACCCAGTACTTC. Filled out from reference TRBV28 and TRBJ2-5, the complete variable domain reads DVKVTQSSRYLVKRTGEKVFLECVQDMDHENMFWYRQDPGLGLRLIYFSYDVKMKEKGDIPEGYSVSREKKERFSLILESASTNQTSMYLCASSLETSSQETQYFGPGTRLLVL.

In its sample, this clonotype was seen many times. The chain combines TRBV6-5 with TRBJ2-7; 9 nucleotides agree with TRBD2. CDR3 length equals 12 residues. The V gene's germline CDR1 is MNHEY and CDR2 SVGAGI. V lost 7 bases and J lost 4; bases outside the gene matches: 2. The CDR3, as DNA: TGTGCCAGCAAGACTAGCGGATACGAGCAGTACTTC. Translating gives CASKTSGYEQYF.

This clonotype was seen repeatedly, ten times or more. Here the CDR3 DNA reads TGTGCCAGCAGTCCACGAGGAAACACCATATATTTT. It encodes CASSPRGNTIYF. The chain employs TRBV6-6 and TRBJ1-3; D gene unclear. CDR1 is MNHNY, CDR2 SVGAGI, per germline (reference sequence). The germline V and J ends were trimmed by 5 bases and 4 bases, with 6 bases remaining between them. The CDR3 sequence is 12 residues long.

The chain combines TRBV2 with TRBJ2-1; 7 nucleotides align to TRBD1. V gave up 6 bases and J gave up 9 bases; unmatched junction bases: 26. Germline lookup yields CDR1 SNHLY and CDR2 FYNNEI. The CDR3 runs 19 residues. CDR3 sequence: CASRDNRDSSGRQLIEQFF. The DNA of the CDR3 is TGTGCCAGCAGAGACAACCGGGACAGCAGCGGCAGACAACTTATTGAGCAGTTCTTC.

This clonotype was counted ten times or more. This chain joins TRBV20-1 and TRBJ1-5; TRBD1 agrees at 7 bases. Per the germline V gene, CDR1 is DFQATT and CDR2 is SNEGSKA (reference sequence). The V and J ends lost 6 bases and 6 bases, in that order; junction bases with no gene match: 20. This CDR3 is built from 17 residues. The CDR3 here is CSAGRQGFASKGQPQHF. The CDR3 DNA sequence: TGCAGTGCAGGGAGACAGGGCTTTGCTTCAAAGGGTCAGCCCCAGCATTTT.

In this sample, this clonotype turned up many times. CDR3 protein: CASSLLHALAMGEAFF. Here the CDR3 DNA reads TGCGCCAGCAGCCTTCTTCACGCGCTTGCAATGGGTGAAGCTTTCTTT. The rearrangement uses TRBV5-1 and TRBJ1-1; D gene ambiguous. V shed 4 bases and J shed 7 bases, with 23 bases lying between them. Per the germline V gene, CDR1 is SGHRS and CDR2 is YFSETQ. This CDR3 has 16 amino acids.

This clonotype has at least ten counts. The rearrangement links TRBV5-5 to TRBJ2-7; weak D call: TRBD2 (6 bases). The CDR3 runs to 15 residues. Germline CDR1 reads SGHKS; CDR2 reads YYEKEE (reference sequence). The V and J ends lost 4 bases and 0 bases respectively, with 14 bases between them. CDR3 in DNA: TGTGCCAGCAGCCCAAGCGGAGGGAGCTCCTACGAGCAGTACTTC. It specifies CASSPSGGSSYEQYF. The full variable domain, in which reference TRBV5-5 and TRBJ2-7 provide the parts outside the CDR3, is DAGVTQSPTHLIKTRGQQVTLRCSPISGHKSVSWYQQVLGQGPQFIFQYYEKEERGRGNFPDRFSARQFPNYSSELNVNALLLGDSALYLCASSPSGGSSYEQYFGPGTRLTVT.

The chain is built from TRBV15 and TRBJ1-6; no reliable D call. Trimming removed 3 bases from V and 10 bases from J, with 22 bases in between. The CDR3 contains 17 residues. Per germline, CDR1 LNHNV and CDR2 YYDKDF (reference sequence). The CDR3 bases are TGTGCCACCAGCAGGGAAAGACCGGGATACTCCCGGTCACCCCTCCACTTT. Translation: CATSRERPGYSRSPLHF.